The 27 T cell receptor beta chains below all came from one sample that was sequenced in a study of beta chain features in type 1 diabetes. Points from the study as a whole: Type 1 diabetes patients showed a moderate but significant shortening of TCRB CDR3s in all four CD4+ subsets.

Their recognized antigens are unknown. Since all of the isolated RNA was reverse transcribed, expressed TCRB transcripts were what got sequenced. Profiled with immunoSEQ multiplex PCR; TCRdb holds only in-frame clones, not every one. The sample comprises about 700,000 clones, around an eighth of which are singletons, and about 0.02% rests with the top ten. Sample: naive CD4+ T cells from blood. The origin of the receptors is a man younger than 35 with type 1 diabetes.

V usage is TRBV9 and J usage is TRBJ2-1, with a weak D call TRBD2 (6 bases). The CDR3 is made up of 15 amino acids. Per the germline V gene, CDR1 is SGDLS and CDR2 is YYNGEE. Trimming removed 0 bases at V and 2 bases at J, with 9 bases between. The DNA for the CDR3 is TGTGCCAGCAGCGTAGAGGGACTGGCCTACAATGAGCAGTTCTTC. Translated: CASSVEGLAYNEQFF.

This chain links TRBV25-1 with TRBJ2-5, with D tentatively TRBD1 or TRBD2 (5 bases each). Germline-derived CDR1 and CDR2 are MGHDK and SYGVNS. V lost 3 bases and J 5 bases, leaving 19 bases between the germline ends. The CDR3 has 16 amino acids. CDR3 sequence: CASSDPSGAPGETQYF. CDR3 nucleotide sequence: TGTGCCAGCAGTGACCCCTCCGGGGCCCCGGGTGAGACCCAGTACTTC.

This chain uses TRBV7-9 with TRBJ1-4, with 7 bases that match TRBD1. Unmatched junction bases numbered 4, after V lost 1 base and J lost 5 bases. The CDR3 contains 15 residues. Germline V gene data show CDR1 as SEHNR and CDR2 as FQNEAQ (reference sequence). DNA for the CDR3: TGTGCCAGCAGCTTAGTTGGGACAGCAAATGAAAAACTGTTTTTT. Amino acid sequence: CASSLVGTANEKLFF.

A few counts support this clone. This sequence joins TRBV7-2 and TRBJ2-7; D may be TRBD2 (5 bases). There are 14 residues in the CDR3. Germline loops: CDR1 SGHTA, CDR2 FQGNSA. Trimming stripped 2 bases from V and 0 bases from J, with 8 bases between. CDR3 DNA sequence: TGTGCCAGCAGCTTATTGGAGGACTCCTACGAGCAGTACTTC. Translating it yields CASSLLEDSYEQYF.

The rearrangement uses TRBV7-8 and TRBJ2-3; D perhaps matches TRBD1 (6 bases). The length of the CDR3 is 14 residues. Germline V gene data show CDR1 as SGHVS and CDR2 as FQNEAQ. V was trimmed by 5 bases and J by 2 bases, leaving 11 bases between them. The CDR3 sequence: CASSPGQFTDTQYF. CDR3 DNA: TGTGCCAGCAGCCCCGGACAGTTCACAGATACGCAGTATTTT.

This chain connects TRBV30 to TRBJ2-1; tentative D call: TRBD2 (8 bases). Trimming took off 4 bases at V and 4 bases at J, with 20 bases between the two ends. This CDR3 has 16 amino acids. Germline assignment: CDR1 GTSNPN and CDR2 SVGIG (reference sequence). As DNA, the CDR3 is TGTGCCTGGAACTACAGGGGAAAGCGGGGGTACAATGAGCAGTTCTTC. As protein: CAWNYRGKRGYNEQFF.

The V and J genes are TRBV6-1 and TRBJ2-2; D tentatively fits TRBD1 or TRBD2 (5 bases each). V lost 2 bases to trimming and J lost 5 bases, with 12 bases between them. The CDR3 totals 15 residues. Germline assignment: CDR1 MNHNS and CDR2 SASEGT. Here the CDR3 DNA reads TGTGCCAGCAGTGAACGCCGGGACCTAACCGGGGAGCTGTTTTTT. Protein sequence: CASSERRDLTGELFF.

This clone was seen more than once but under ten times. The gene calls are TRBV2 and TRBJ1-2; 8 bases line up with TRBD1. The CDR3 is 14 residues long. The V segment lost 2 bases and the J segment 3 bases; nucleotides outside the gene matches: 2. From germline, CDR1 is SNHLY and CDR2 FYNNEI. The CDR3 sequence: CASSEQGADYGYTF. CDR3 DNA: TGTGCCAGCAGTGAACAGGGGGCCGACTATGGCTACACCTTC.

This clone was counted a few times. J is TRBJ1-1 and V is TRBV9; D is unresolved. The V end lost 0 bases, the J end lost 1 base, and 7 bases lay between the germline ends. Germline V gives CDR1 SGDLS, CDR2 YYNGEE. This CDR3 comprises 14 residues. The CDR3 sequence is CASSVGYANTEAFF. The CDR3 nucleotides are TGTGCCAGCAGCGTAGGTTACGCGAACACTGAAGCTTTCTTT.

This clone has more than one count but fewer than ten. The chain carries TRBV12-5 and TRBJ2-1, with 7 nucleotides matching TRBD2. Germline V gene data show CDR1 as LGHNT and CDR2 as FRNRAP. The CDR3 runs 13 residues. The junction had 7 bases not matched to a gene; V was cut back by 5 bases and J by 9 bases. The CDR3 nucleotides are TGTGCTAGTGGTCCCAGCGGGGAGGGTGAGCAGTTCTTC. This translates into CASGPSGEGEQFF. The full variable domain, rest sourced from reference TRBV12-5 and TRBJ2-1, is DARVTQTPRHKVTEMGQEVTMRCQPILGHNTVFWYRQTMMQGLELLAYFRNRAPLDDSGMPKDRFSAEMPDATLATLKIQPSEPRDSAVYFCASGPSGEGEQFFGPGTRLTVL.

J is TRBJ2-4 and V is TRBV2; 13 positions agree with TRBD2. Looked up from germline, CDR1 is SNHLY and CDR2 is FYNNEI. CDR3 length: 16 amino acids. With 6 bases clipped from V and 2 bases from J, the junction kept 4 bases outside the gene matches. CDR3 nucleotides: TGTGCCAGCAGAACTAGCGGGGGGGCAACCAAAAACATTCAGTACTTC. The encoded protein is CASRTSGGATKNIQYF.

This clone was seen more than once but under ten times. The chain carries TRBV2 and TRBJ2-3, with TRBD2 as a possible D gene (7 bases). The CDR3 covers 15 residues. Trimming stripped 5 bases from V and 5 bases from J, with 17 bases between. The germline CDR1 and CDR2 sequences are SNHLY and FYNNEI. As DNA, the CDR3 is TGTGCCAGCAGTCGGGAAGGGGGGGCACAAGATACGCAGTATTTT. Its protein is CASSREGGAQDTQYF. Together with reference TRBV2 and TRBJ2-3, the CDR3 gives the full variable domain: EPEVTQTPSHQVTQMGQEVILRCVPISNHLYFYWYRQILGQKVEFLVSFYNNEISEKSEIFDDQFSVERPDGSNFTLKIRSTKLEDSAMYFCASSREGGAQDTQYFGPGTRLTVL.

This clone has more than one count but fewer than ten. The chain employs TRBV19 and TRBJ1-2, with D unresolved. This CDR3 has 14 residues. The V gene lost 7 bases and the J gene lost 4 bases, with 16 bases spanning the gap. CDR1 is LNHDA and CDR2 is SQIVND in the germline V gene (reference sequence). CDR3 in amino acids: CASTPPGGGYGYTF. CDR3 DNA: TGTGCCAGTACCCCCCCCGGCGGCGGCTATGGCTACACCTTC.

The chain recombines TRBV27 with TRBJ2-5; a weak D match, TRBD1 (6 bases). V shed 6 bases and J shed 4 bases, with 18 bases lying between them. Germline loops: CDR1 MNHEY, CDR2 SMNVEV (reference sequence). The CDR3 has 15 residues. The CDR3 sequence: CASRKGRGVGETQYF. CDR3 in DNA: TGTGCCAGCAGGAAAGGCAGGGGAGTAGGAGAGACCCAGTACTTC.

CDR3 loop: CASSLHERGYEQYF. CDR3 DNA sequence: TGCGCCAGCAGCTTGCACGAGAGAGGCTACGAGCAGTACTTC. This chain links TRBV5-1 with TRBJ2-7; no reliable D call. CDR3 size: 14 residues. Looked up from germline, CDR1 is SGHRS and CDR2 is YFSETQ. Trimming took 1 base from V and 3 from J, leaving 11 bases between them.

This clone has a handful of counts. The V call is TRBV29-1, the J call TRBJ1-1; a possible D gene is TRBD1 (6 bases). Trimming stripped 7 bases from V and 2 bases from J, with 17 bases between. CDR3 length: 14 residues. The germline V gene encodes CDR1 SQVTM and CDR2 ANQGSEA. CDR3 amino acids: CSATAEGGNTEAFF. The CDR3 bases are TGCAGCGCCACCGCGGAGGGGGGTAACACTGAAGCTTTCTTT.

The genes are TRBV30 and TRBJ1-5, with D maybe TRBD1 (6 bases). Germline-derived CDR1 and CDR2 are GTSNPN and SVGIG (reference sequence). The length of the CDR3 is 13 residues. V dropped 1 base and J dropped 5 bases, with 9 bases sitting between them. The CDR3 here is CAWSGRTDQPQHF. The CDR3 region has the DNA TGTGCCTGGAGTGGAAGGACAGATCAGCCCCAGCATTTT.

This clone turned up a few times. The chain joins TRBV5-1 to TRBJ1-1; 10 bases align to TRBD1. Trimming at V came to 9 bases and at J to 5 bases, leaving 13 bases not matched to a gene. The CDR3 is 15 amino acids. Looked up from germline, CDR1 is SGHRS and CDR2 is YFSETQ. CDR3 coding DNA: TGCGCCACCCAGACAGGGGGCCGCGAGGGGACTGAAGCTTTCTTT. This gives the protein CATQTGGREGTEAFF.

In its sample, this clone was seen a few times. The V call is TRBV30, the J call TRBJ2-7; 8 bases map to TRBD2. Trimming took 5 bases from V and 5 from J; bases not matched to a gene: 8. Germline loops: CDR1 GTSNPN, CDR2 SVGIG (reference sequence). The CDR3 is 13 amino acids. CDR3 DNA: TGTGCCTGGGCCCGGGGGGGCTCGGACGAGCAGTACTTC. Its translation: CAWARGGSDEQYF.

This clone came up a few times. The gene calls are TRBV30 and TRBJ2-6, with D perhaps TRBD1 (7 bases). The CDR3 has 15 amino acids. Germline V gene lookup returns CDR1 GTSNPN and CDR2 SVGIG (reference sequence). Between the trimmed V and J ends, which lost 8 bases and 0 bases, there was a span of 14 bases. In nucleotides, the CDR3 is TGTGCCGGGGGGACAGACCCCTCTGGGGCCAACGTCCTGACTTTC. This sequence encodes CAGGTDPSGANVLTF.

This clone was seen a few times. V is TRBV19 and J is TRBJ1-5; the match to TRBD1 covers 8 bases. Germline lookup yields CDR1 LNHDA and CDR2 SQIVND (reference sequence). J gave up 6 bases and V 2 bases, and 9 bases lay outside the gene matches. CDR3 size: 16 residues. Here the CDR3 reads CASSILRGQASQPQHF. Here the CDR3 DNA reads TGTGCCAGTAGTATATTAAGGGGACAGGCCTCTCAGCCCCAGCATTTT.

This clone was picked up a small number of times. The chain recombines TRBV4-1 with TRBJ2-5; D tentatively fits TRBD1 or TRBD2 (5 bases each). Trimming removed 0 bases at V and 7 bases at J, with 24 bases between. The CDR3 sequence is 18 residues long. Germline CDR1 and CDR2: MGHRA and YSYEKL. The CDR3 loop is CASSQDSKIGSRGLTQYF. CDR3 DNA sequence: TGCGCCAGCAGCCAAGATTCGAAGATCGGCTCGAGGGGCTTGACCCAGTACTTC.

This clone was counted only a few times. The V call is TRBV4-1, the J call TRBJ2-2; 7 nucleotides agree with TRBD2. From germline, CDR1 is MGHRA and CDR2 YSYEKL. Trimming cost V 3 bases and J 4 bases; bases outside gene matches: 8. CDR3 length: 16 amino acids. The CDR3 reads CASSHPRGGGTGELFF. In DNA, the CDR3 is TGCGCCAGCAGCCATCCCCGAGGCGGGGGCACCGGGGAGCTGTTTTTT.

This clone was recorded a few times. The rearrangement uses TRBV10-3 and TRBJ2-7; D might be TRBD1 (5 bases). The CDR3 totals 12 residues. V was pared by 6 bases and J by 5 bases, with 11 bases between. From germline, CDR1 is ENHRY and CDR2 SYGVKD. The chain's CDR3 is CAIRGLSDEQYF. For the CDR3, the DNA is TGTGCCATCAGGGGGCTAAGCGACGAGCAGTACTTC.

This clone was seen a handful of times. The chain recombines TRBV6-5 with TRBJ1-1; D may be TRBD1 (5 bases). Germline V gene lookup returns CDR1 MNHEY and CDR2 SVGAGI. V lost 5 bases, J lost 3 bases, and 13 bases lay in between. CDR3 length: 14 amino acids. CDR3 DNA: TGTGCCAGCAGTCGGACGTGGGGGGACACTGAAGCTTTCTTT. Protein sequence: CASSRTWGDTEAFF.

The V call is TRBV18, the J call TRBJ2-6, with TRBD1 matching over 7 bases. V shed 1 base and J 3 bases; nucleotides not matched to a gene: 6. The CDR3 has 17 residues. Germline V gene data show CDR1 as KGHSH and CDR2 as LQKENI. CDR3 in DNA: TGTGCCAGCTCACCACAGACAGGGATTATTGGGGCCAACGTCCTGACTTTC. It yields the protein CASSPQTGIIGANVLTF.

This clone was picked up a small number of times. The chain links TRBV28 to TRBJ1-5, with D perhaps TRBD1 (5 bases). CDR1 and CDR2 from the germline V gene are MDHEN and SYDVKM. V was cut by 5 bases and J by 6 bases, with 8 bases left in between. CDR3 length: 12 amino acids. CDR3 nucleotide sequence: TGTGCCAGCAGTCAGGGACTTCAGCCCCAGCATTTT. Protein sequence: CASSQGLQPQHF.